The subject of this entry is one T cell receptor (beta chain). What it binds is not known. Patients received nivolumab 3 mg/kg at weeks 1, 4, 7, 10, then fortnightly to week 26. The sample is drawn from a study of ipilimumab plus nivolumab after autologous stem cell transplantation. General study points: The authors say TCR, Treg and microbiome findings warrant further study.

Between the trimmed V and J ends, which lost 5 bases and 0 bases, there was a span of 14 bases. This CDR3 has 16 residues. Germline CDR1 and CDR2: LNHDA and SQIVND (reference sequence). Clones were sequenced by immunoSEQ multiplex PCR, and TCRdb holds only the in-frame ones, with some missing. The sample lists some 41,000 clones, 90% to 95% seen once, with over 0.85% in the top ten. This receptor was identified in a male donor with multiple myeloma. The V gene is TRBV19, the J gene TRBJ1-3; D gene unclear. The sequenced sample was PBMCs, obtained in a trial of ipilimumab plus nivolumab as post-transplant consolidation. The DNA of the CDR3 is TGTGCCAGTAGTGATCCCGGGAAGAGCTCTGGAAACACCATATATTTT. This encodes CASSDPGKSSGNTIYF.